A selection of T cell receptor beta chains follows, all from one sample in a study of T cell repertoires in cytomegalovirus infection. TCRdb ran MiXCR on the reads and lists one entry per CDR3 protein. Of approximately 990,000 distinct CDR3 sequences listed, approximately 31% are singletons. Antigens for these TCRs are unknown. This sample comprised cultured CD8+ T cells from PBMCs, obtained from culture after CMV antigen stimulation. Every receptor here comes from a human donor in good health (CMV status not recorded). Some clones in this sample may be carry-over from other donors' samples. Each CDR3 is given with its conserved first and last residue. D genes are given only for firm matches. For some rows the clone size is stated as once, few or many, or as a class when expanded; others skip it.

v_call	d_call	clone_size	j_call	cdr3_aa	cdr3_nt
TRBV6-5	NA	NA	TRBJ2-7	CASSYRMEGSEQYF	TGTGCCAGCAGTTACCGTATGGAGGGGTCCGAGCAGTACTTC
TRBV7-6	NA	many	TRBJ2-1	CASSQGGTVYSSYNEQFF	TGTGCCAGCAGCCAAGGGGGGACAGTTTACAGCTCCTACAATGAGCAGTTCTTC
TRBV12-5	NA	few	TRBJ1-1	CASAPPGAFF	TGTGCTAGTGCTCCCCCGGGGGCTTTCTTT
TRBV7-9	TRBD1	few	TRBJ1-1	CASRPTGGNTEAFF	TGTGCCAGCAGGCCTACAGGGGGTAACACTGAAGCTTTCTTT
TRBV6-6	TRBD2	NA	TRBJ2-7	CASSGASGGHYEQYF	TGTGCCAGCAGCGGGGCTAGCGGGGGGCACTACGAGCAGTACTTC
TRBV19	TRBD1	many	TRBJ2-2	CASSKGQGPLNTGELFF	TGTGCCAGTAGTAAAGGACAGGGGCCCCTGAACACCGGGGAGCTGTTTTTT
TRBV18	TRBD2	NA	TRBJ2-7	CASSPLGTSGVSYEQYF	TGTGCCAGCTCACCACTCGGGACTAGCGGGGTATCCTACGAGCAGTACTTC
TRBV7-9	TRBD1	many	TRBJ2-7	CASSGDRGTYEQYF	TGTGCCAGCAGCGGGGACAGGGGGACCTACGAGCAGTACTTC
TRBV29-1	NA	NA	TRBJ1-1	CSGQRMNTEAFF	TGCAGCGGCCAACGAATGAACACTGAAGCTTTCTTT
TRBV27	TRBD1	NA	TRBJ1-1	CASSFQTGGLSEAFF	TGTGCCAGCAGTTTTCAGACAGGGGGCCTCTCTGAAGCTTTCTTT
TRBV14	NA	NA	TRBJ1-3	CASSQGRGVGNTIYF	TGTGCCAGCAGCCAAGGAAGGGGTGTTGGAAACACCATATATTTT
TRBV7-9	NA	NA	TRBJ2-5	CANSFPGDFLAKETQYF	TGTGCCAACAGCTTCCCCGGGGATTTCCTAGCTAAAGAGACCCAGTACTTC
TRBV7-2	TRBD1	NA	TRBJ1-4	CASSARDRGGATNEKLFF	TGTGCCAGCAGCGCCCGGGACAGGGGAGGGGCAACTAATGAAAAACTGTTTTTT
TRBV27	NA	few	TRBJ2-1	CASAYSLDEQFF	TGTGCCAGCGCTTATAGTCTGGATGAGCAGTTCTTC
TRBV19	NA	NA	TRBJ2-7	CASRPRVNEQYF	TGTGCCAGTAGACCACGCGTGAACGAGCAGTACTTC